Detailed here is one T cell receptor beta chain. Other DNA variants within this sample encode the same CDR3. The germline CDR1 and CDR2 sequences are SEHNR and FQNEAQ (reference sequence). The CDR3 length is 13 residues. V lost 6 bases and J 2 bases, leaving 10 bases between the germline ends. The data were taken from a study of blood T cell repertoires in COVID-19. Profiling relied on immunoSEQ multiplex PCR, and the TCRdb table lists in-frame clones only, not all of them. Of under 200,000 clones listed, about 80% are singletons. This chain connects TRBV7-9 to TRBJ2-5, with D tentatively TRBD1 (6 bases). The material sequenced was PBMCs or T cells enriched from blood (not recorded which). This clonotype was obtained from a man aged 45 to 65 who had recovered from COVID-19. The chain's CDR3 is CASSGRGQETQYF. CDR3 nucleotides: TGTGCCAGCAGTGGCAGGGGTCAAGAGACCCAGTACTTC.